This T cell receptor beta chain was captured in a study of T cells in Graves' hyperthyroidism and ophthalmopathy. A patient was excluded if there was uncontrolled infection, other autoimmune disease, pregnancy or lactation. Diagnosis relied on clinical symptoms, serum thyroxine and TRAb, thyroid ultrasound and orbital computed tomography. Fresh 10 ml peripheral blood yielded PBMCs. In this sample, this clonotype turned up many times. Its cognate antigen is unknown. Per the germline V gene, CDR1 is SNHLY and CDR2 is FYNNEI. Trimming removed 3 bases from V and 1 base from J, with 7 bases in between. The CDR3 is 14 amino acids. Regions amplified from RNA transcripts were the TCR beta CDR3 regions. TCR CDR3 underwent first-round RT-PCR with the HTBI primer set. MiXCR, applied by TCRdb to the multiplex PCR reads, yields one record per CDR3 protein. The table shows under 350,000 distinct CDR3 sequences, with 21% occurring only once.

Study-wide results and limits: In blood, most of the thyroid clonotypes expanded above 0.001 were also present.

Sequencing input: blood. The receptor comes from a woman aged 45-59 years with Graves' hyperthyroidism. The rearrangement uses TRBV2 and TRBJ1-5; D is undetermined. DNA for the CDR3: TGTGCCAGCAGTGATGCCCTGAGCAATCAGCCCCAGCATTTT. It translates to CASSDALSNQPQHF.